This is a list of T cell receptor beta chains from one sample in a study of cytotoxic CD8 clonotypes in ibrutinib-treated CLL. Repertoires were generated with immunoSEQ multiplex PCR, while TCRdb's copy carries only in-frame clones and drops some. Here the sample spans 150,000 or so clones, about 70% being singletons. Sequenced here: PBMCs, sampled after 24 months of ibrutinib treatment. The receptors here all came from a human donor with chronic lymphocytic leukemia. CDR3s include the opening cysteine and the closing phenylalanine or tryptophan. Expanded clones are given a class, and other clones once, few, many or no size at all.

. TRBV29-1 CSAQGAGQPQHF
. TRBV2 CASRGPPNEKLFF
. TRBV11-2 CASSLYHEQYF
. TRBV28 CASSLSHGGGGEQFF
. TRBV9 CASSVGAGKNNEQFF
. TRBV5-1 CASSSSAVTDTQYF
. TRBV10-3 CAISESQQGNSPLHF
. TRBV5-5 CASSLALVDYTEAFF
few TRBV28 CASSFLGSWGYTF
. TRBV19 CASSPRTGGTGELFF
few TRBV18 CASDGAGNTGELFF
. TRBV18 CASSPLITDTQYF
many TRBV19 CARHRTPTAGTDTQYF
. TRBV5-1 CASSLGGGSRYEQYF
. TRBV6-5 CASANPGHHNSPLHF
. TRBV29-1 CSAGLAGGSNEQFF
. TRBV11-3 CASSLGAATDTQYF
. TRBV25-1 CASSGHLEQYF
. TRBV20-1 CSVAGRETQYF
. TRBV6-1 CASSGTTSPGEQFF
. TRBV6-5 CATLAGLGYEQYF
. TRBV20-1 CSALGQYEQYF
. TRBV27 CASSPDHRTYGYTF
. TRBV6-5 CASSPRTGGVPEAFF
. TRBV7-2 CASSLAVPSGGYTF
. TRBV20-1 CTAPGVAEAFF
once TRBV19 CASRGLGGPIDTQYF
. TRBV4-2 CASSQEGKERGGITDTQYF
. TRBV6-5 CASRLNYEQYF
once TRBV28 CASSLQWGGGSSYEQYF
. TRBV7-2 CASSLVQGPVDEQFF
. TRBV6-5 CATQDSARWEQYF
. TRBV11-2 CASSLGGGWDEKLFF
. TRBV4-3 CASRPGGIDTGELFF